Listed below are T cell receptor beta chains from one sample, sequenced in a study of cytomegalovirus exposure and HLA in healthy donors. The method was immunoSEQ multiplex PCR; TCRdb's version includes in-frame clones alone and lacks a portion of them. This table has around 92,000 clones, around 74% appearing once. Sequencing was carried out using PBMCs. The receptors originated from a woman aged 70-85 years in good health and CMV-seropositive. Each CDR3 is given with its conserved first and last residue. A D gene is named only where the DNA matches it firmly. Clone size is given for some rows only: seen once, a few or many times, or a class if the clone is expanded.

j_call: TRBJ2-5
clone_size: few
d_call: .
v_call: TRBV6-1
cdr3_aa: CASTSTIGETQYF
cdr3_nt: TGTGCCAGCACCTCAACCATCGGAGAGACCCAGTACTTC

j_call: TRBJ1-4
clone_size: few
d_call: TRBD1
v_call: TRBV5-1
cdr3_aa: CASSRTGTATTNEKLFF
cdr3_nt: TGCGCCAGCAGTAGGACCGGGACAGCCACAACTAATGAAAAACTGTTTTTT

j_call: TRBJ2-7
clone_size: .
d_call: .
v_call: TRBV2
cdr3_aa: CASTRSGGHQYF
cdr3_nt: TGTGCCAGCACCCGATCCGGCGGGCATCAGTACTTC

j_call: TRBJ1-3
clone_size: .
d_call: .
v_call: TRBV19
cdr3_aa: CASSADGSGSGNTIYF
cdr3_nt: TGTGCCAGTAGTGCGGACGGGAGCGGCTCTGGAAACACCATATATTTT

j_call: TRBJ1-2
clone_size: .
d_call: .
v_call: TRBV18
cdr3_aa: CVSSPATGETNYGYTF
cdr3_nt: TGTGTCAGCTCACCTGCGACAGGCGAAACTAACTATGGCTACACCTTC

j_call: TRBJ2-7
clone_size: .
d_call: .
v_call: TRBV10-3
cdr3_aa: CAISSDGAYEQYF
cdr3_nt: TGTGCCATCAGTAGCGACGGAGCCTACGAGCAGTACTTC

j_call: TRBJ2-5
clone_size: few
d_call: TRBD1
v_call: TRBV6-1
cdr3_aa: CASSGLTGRGETQYF
cdr3_nt: TGTGCCAGCAGTGGACTGACAGGGAGAGGAGAGACCCAGTACTTC

j_call: TRBJ2-3
clone_size: .
d_call: .
v_call: TRBV11-1
cdr3_aa: CASSLGITVVDTQYF
cdr3_nt: TGTGCCAGCAGCTTAGGGATAACAGTGGTGGATACGCAGTATTTT

j_call: TRBJ2-2
clone_size: .
d_call: .
v_call: TRBV7-6
cdr3_aa: CASSLSTGNFGELFF
cdr3_nt: TGTGCCAGCAGCTTATCGACAGGCAATTTCGGGGAGCTGTTTTTT

j_call: TRBJ2-7
clone_size: few
d_call: TRBD1
v_call: TRBV28
cdr3_aa: CASMEQGSSYEQYF
cdr3_nt: TGTGCCAGCATGGAACAGGGGAGCTCCTACGAGCAGTACTTC

j_call: TRBJ2-3
clone_size: .
d_call: .
v_call: TRBV7-9
cdr3_aa: CASSLDFRNRHSTDTQYF
cdr3_nt: TGTGCCAGCAGCTTAGATTTCAGGAACAGACACAGCACAGATACGCAGTATTTT

j_call: TRBJ2-3
clone_size: .
d_call: TRBD2
v_call: TRBV27
cdr3_aa: CASSGWAGGLLDSTQYF
cdr3_nt: TGTGCCAGCTCGGGTTGGGCGGGGGGTCTCCTAGACTCTACGCAGTATTTT

j_call: TRBJ1-3
clone_size: .
d_call: TRBD1
v_call: TRBV5-1
cdr3_aa: CASSSDRMTRNTIYF
cdr3_nt: TGCGCCAGCAGCTCGGACAGGATGACAAGAAACACCATATATTTT

j_call: TRBJ2-3
clone_size: .
d_call: .
v_call: TRBV5-4
cdr3_aa: CASSLLDTGTDTQYF
cdr3_nt: TGTGCCAGCAGCTTGTTGGACACCGGCACAGATACGCAGTATTTT

j_call: TRBJ2-1
clone_size: .
d_call: TRBD1
v_call: TRBV6-5
cdr3_aa: CASRGTGVYEQFF
cdr3_nt: TGTGCCAGCAGGGGGACAGGGGTCTATGAGCAGTTCTTC

j_call: TRBJ2-7
clone_size: .
d_call: TRBD1
v_call: TRBV6-1
cdr3_aa: CASSPSGTGLDEQYF
cdr3_nt: TGTGCCAGCAGCCCATCAGGGACAGGGCTCGACGAGCAGTACTTC

j_call: TRBJ2-7
clone_size: .
d_call: TRBD2
v_call: TRBV14
cdr3_aa: CASSQGTSGLREQYF
cdr3_nt: TGTGCCAGCAGCCAAGGGACTAGCGGGCTACGGGAGCAGTACTTC

j_call: TRBJ1-2
clone_size: .
d_call: .
v_call: TRBV5-4
cdr3_aa: CASSSAGGAEGYTF
cdr3_nt: TGTGCCAGCAGCTCGGCCGGGGGGGCAGAAGGCTACACCTTC

j_call: TRBJ2-5
clone_size: .
d_call: TRBD2
v_call: TRBV6-1
cdr3_aa: CASSRGGADETQYF
cdr3_nt: TGTGCCAGCTCACGGGGGGGGGCCGATGAGACCCAGTACTTC

j_call: TRBJ1-5
clone_size: few
d_call: TRBD1
v_call: TRBV30
cdr3_aa: CAWSGQGSGNQPQHF
cdr3_nt: TGTGCCTGGTCCGGACAGGGCTCGGGCAATCAGCCCCAGCATTTT

j_call: TRBJ1-3
clone_size: .
d_call: .
v_call: TRBV7-9
cdr3_aa: CASSLGPRGSGNTIYF
cdr3_nt: TGTGCCAGCAGCTTAGGCCCGAGAGGCTCTGGAAACACCATATATTTT

j_call: TRBJ1-1
clone_size: .
d_call: .
v_call: TRBV19
cdr3_aa: CASTGRHANTEAFF
cdr3_nt: TGTGCCAGTACCGGCCGACATGCGAACACTGAAGCTTTCTTT

j_call: TRBJ1-1
clone_size: once
d_call: TRBD1
v_call: TRBV4-3
cdr3_aa: CASSQEGQRNTEAFF
cdr3_nt: TGCGCCAGCAGCCAGGAGGGACAGAGGAACACTGAAGCTTTCTTT

j_call: TRBJ1-3
clone_size: .
d_call: .
v_call: TRBV5-1
cdr3_aa: CASSLGTHSGNTIYF
cdr3_nt: TGCGCCAGCAGCTTGGGAACACACTCTGGAAACACCATATATTTT

j_call: TRBJ2-7
clone_size: once
d_call: .
v_call: TRBV27
cdr3_aa: CASSLLPHSYEQYF
cdr3_nt: TGTGCCAGCAGTTTACTCCCACACTCCTACGAGCAGTACTTC

j_call: TRBJ2-2
clone_size: .
d_call: .
v_call: TRBV28
cdr3_aa: CASRSGFTGELFF
cdr3_nt: TGTGCCAGCAGGTCAGGATTCACCGGGGAGCTGTTTTTT

j_call: TRBJ2-7
clone_size: .
d_call: .
v_call: TRBV28
cdr3_aa: CASRLQGPVYF
cdr3_nt: TGTGCCAGCAGGCTTCAGGGGCCGGTGTACTTC

j_call: TRBJ2-1
clone_size: .
d_call: TRBD2
v_call: TRBV29-1
cdr3_aa: CSVEGEGNEQFF
cdr3_nt: TGCAGCGTTGAGGGGGAGGGCAACGAGCAGTTCTTC

j_call: TRBJ2-1
clone_size: few
d_call: TRBD2
v_call: TRBV7-8
cdr3_aa: CASSSRTSGGAYNEQFF
cdr3_nt: TGTGCCAGCAGCTCCAGGACTAGCGGGGGGGCCTACAATGAGCAGTTCTTC

j_call: TRBJ2-3
clone_size: .
d_call: TRBD2
v_call: TRBV14
cdr3_aa: CASSHRLAGGGTQYF
cdr3_nt: TGTGCCAGCAGCCACAGATTAGCGGGGGGAGGCACGCAGTATTTT

j_call: TRBJ2-7
clone_size: few
d_call: .
v_call: TRBV11-2
cdr3_aa: CAGSLLSYEQYF
cdr3_nt: TGTGCCGGCAGCTTACTCTCCTACGAGCAGTACTTC

j_call: TRBJ2-5
clone_size: few
d_call: .
v_call: TRBV4-1
cdr3_aa: CASSQIPGGPQETQYF
cdr3_nt: TGCGCCAGCAGCCAAATCCCCGGGGGGCCCCAAGAGACCCAGTACTTC

j_call: TRBJ1-5
clone_size: few
d_call: TRBD1
v_call: TRBV28
cdr3_aa: CASSSGDRGNQPQHF
cdr3_nt: TGTGCCAGCAGTTCCGGGGACAGGGGGAACCAGCCCCAGCATTTT

j_call: TRBJ2-7
clone_size: .
d_call: .
v_call: TRBV28
cdr3_aa: CASSLVQSLYEQYF
cdr3_nt: TGTGCCAGCAGTTTGGTACAGTCCCTCTACGAGCAGTACTTC

j_call: TRBJ2-1
clone_size: once
d_call: .
v_call: TRBV5-1
cdr3_aa: CASDPTGFEHEQFF
cdr3_nt: TGCGCCAGCGACCCGACAGGTTTTGAACATGAGCAGTTCTTC

j_call: TRBJ2-1
clone_size: few
d_call: TRBD1
v_call: TRBV27
cdr3_aa: CASSLFGQGSLSSYNEQFF
cdr3_nt: TGTGCCAGCAGTTTATTTGGACAGGGAAGTTTGAGCTCCTACAATGAGCAGTTCTTC

j_call: TRBJ2-1
clone_size: .
d_call: TRBD2
v_call: TRBV27
cdr3_aa: CASSLSGRTNNEQFF
cdr3_nt: TGTGCCAGCAGTTTGAGCGGGAGAACTAACAATGAGCAGTTCTTC

j_call: TRBJ2-6
clone_size: .
d_call: .
v_call: TRBV7-9
cdr3_aa: CASTLPVGSGANVLTF
cdr3_nt: TGTGCCAGCACCTTACCGGTTGGCTCTGGGGCCAACGTCCTGACTTTC

j_call: TRBJ1-1
clone_size: few
d_call: .
v_call: TRBV6-5
cdr3_aa: CASSPGGHMNTEAFF
cdr3_nt: TGTGCCAGCAGTCCTGGGGGCCATATGAACACTGAAGCTTTCTTT

j_call: TRBJ2-7
clone_size: .
d_call: .
v_call: TRBV5-6
cdr3_aa: CASSLDRSYEQYF
cdr3_nt: TGTGCCAGCAGCTTGGATCGGTCCTACGAGCAGTACTTC

j_call: TRBJ2-7
clone_size: .
d_call: .
v_call: TRBV5-1
cdr3_aa: CASSQFTDSNYEQYF
cdr3_nt: TGCGCCAGCAGCCAATTCACGGACAGCAACTACGAGCAGTACTTC